This T cell receptor (beta chain) was recovered during a study of blood T cell repertoires in COVID-19. On the study more broadly: Acute and convalescent COVID-19 specimens originated in the United States, Italy and Spain. From T cells, B-cell-depleted T cells, or PBMCs came the material, which was cDNA or gDNA.

Germline-derived CDR1 and CDR2 are LNHDA and SQIVND (reference sequence). The CDR3 is 13 amino acids. The V gene lost 5 bases and the J gene lost 8 bases, with 15 bases spanning the gap. Those enrolled, adults aged about 18 to 89 years, came from some 23 US areas. Which cohort a participant joined came from the clinical history participants gave. This table comes from immunoSEQ multiplex PCR, and its TCRdb copy is limited to in-frame clones, with some not included. The sample consists of 250,000 to 300,000 clones, around 84% of them appearing once. The chain couples TRBV19 to TRBJ1-2, with D possibly being TRBD1 (5 bases). The specimen sequenced was PBMCs or T cells enriched from blood (not recorded which). The origin of this receptor is a young man who had recovered from COVID-19. The chain's CDR3 is CASSPTGEGGYTF. The DNA for the CDR3 is TGTGCCAGTAGTCCTACAGGAGAAGGGGGCTACACCTTC.